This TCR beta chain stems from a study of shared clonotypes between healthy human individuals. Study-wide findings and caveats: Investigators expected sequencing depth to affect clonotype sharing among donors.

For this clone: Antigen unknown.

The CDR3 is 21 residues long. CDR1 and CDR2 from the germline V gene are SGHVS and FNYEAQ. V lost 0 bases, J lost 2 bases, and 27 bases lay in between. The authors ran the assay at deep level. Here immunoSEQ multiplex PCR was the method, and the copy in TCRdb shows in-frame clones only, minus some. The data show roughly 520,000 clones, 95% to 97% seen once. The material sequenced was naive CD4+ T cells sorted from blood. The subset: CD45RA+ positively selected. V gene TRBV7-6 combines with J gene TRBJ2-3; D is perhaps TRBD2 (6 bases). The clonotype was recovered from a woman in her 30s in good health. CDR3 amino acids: CASSLAYPGGGGTYYTDTQYF. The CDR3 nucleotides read TGTGCCAGCAGCTTAGCGTACCCCGGAGGAGGCGGGACGTACTACACAGATACGCAGTATTTT. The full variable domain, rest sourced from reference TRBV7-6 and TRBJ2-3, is GAGVSQSPRYKVTKRGQDVALRCDPISGHVSLYWYRQALGQGPEFLTYFNYEAQQDKSGLPNDRFSAERPEGSISTLTIQRTEQRDSAMYRCASSLAYPGGGGTYYTDTQYFGPGTRLTVL.